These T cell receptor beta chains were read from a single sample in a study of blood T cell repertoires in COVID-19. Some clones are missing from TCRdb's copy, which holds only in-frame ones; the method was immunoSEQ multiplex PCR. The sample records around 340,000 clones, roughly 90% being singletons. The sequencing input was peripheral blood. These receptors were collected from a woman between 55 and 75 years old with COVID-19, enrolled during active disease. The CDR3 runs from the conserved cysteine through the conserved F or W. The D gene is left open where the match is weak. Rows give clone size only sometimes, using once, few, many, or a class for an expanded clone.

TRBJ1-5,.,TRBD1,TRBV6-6,CASSQTSGGAGNQPQHF,TGTGCCAGCAGTCAGACCTCAGGGGGCGCCGGCAATCAGCCCCAGCATTTT
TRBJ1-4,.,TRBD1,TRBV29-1,CSVATLGQANEKLFF,TGCAGCGTTGCCACATTGGGACAGGCTAATGAAAAACTGTTTTTT
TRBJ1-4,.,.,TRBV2,CASRATTTNEKLFF,TGTGCCAGCAGGGCCACTACAACTAATGAAAAACTGTTTTTT
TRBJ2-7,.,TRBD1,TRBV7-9,CASSLAHGTGSYEQYF,TGTGCCAGCAGCTTAGCCCACGGGACAGGGAGCTACGAGCAGTACTTC
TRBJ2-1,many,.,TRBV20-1,CSASQALYNEQFF,TGCAGTGCCAGTCAGGCCCTCTACAATGAGCAGTTCTTC
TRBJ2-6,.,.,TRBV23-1,CASSQRGSGANVLTF,TGCGCCAGCAGTCAACGGGGTTCTGGGGCCAACGTCCTGACTTTC
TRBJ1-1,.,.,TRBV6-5,CASKEYTEAFF,TGTGCCAGCAAGGAGTACACTGAAGCTTTCTTT
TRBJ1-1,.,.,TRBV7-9,CASSMDRNTEAFF,TGTGCCAGCAGCATGGACAGAAACACTGAAGCTTTCTTT
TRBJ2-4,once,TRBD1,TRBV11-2,CASSLGAGTGSIQYF,TGTGCCAGCAGCTTAGGGGCCGGGACAGGAAGCATTCAGTACTTC
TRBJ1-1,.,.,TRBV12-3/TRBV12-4,CASTASLF,TGTGCCAGCACCGCAAGCCTTTTT
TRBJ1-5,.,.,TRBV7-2,CASSDHGGGSGQPQHF,TGTGCCAGCAGCGACCACGGGGGGGGATCAGGTCAGCCCCAGCATTTT
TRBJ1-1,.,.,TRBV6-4,CASSRHPEVTEAFF,TGTGCCAGCAGTCGTCACCCGGAGGTCACTGAAGCTTTCTTT
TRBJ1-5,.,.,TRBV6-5,CASRTEHSNQPQHF,TGTGCCAGCAGAACAGAGCATAGCAATCAGCCCCAGCATTTT
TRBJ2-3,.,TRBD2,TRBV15,CAISVAGGVDTQYF,TGTGCCATTTCTGTAGCGGGGGGCGTGGATACGCAGTATTTT
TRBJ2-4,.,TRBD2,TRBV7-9,CASSFTSGNIQYF,TGTGCCAGCAGCTTTACTAGCGGCAACATTCAGTACTTC
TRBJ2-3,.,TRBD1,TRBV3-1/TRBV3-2,CASSQHRGREGTDTDTQYF,TGTGCCAGCAGCCAGCACAGGGGGCGAGAGGGGACGGACACAGATACGCAGTATTTT
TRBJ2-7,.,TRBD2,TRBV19,CASSNREEAYEQYF,TGTGCCAGTAGTAACCGGGAGGAGGCCTACGAGCAGTACTTC
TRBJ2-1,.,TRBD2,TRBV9,CASSVLARGGYNEQFF,TGTGCCAGCAGCGTCCTTGCGCGGGGGGGTTACAATGAGCAGTTCTTC
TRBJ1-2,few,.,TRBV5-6,CASSIATGPGAYGYTF,TGTGCCAGCAGCATCGCCACAGGGCCCGGGGCCTATGGCTACACCTTC
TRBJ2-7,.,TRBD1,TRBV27,CASSLLGQRPYEQYF,TGTGCCAGCAGTTTACTGGGACAGCGCCCTTACGAGCAGTACTTC
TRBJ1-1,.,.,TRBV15,CATSRQVGQTEAFF,TGTGCCACCAGCCGACAGGTGGGCCAGACTGAAGCTTTCTTT
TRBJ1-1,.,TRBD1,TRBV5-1,CASSQGGRTRAEAFF,TGCGCCAGCAGCCAGGGGGGACGGACAAGAGCCGAAGCTTTCTTT
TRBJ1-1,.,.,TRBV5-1,CASRSGLNTEAFF,TGCGCCAGCAGATCAGGGTTGAACACTGAAGCTTTCTTT
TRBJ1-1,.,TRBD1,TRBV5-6,CASSGLQGGNTEAFF,TGTGCCAGCAGCGGTTTACAGGGGGGGAACACTGAAGCTTTCTTT
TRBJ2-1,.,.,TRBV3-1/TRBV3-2,CASSQDLARNNEQFF,TGTGCCAGCAGCCAAGATTTGGCCAGAAACAATGAGCAGTTCTTC
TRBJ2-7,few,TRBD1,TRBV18,CASSPAPGQGAYEQYF,TGTGCCAGCTCACCAGCTCCGGGACAGGGGGCCTACGAGCAGTACTTC
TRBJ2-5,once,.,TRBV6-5,CASESEIRGTQYF,TGTGCCAGCGAGAGCGAAATACGAGGGACCCAGTACTTC
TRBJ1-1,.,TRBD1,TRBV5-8,CASRSGTGSNTEAFF,TGTGCCAGCAGATCCGGGACAGGGTCGAACACTGAAGCTTTCTTT
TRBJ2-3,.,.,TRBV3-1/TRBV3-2,CASRKATRGDTQYF,TGTGCCAGCAGGAAAGCCACAAGGGGAGATACGCAGTATTTT
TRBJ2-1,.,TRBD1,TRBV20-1,CSASVSGTGNIDEQFF,TGCAGTGCTAGTGTGTCAGGGACAGGGAATATCGATGAGCAGTTCTTC
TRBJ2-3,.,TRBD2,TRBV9,CASNSGGRPDTQYF,TGTGCCAGCAATAGCGGGGGGCGACCAGATACGCAGTATTTT
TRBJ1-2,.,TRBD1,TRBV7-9,CASSFLGQGAFGYTF,TGTGCCAGCAGCTTTCTGGGACAGGGGGCTTTTGGCTACACCTTC
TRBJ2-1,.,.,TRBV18,CASSPLASFVNEQFF,TGTGCCAGCTCACCACTGGCTAGCTTCGTGAATGAGCAGTTCTTC
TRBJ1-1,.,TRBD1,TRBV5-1,CASSSDRGSYTEAFF,TGCGCCAGCAGCAGCGACAGGGGTTCTTACACTGAAGCTTTCTTT
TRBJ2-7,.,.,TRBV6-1,CASSEAYGSYEQYF,TGTGCCAGCAGTGAAGCCTACGGCTCCTACGAGCAGTACTTC
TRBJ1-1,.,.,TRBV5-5,CASSMQTQGNTEAFF,TGTGCCAGCAGCATGCAAACGCAGGGGAACACTGAAGCTTTCTTT
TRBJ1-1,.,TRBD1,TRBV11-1,CASSFRGPNTEAFF,TGTGCCAGCAGCTTCAGGGGGCCGAACACTGAAGCTTTCTTT
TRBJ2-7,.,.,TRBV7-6,CASSLRVGVEQYF,TGTGCCAGCAGCTTAAGGGTAGGGGTCGAGCAGTACTTC
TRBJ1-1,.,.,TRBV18,CASSPRGLTNTEAFF,TGTGCCAGCTCACCACGGGGACTGACGAACACTGAAGCTTTCTTT
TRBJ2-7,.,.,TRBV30,CAWSNPRGGSYEQYF,TGTGCCTGGAGTAACCCCAGGGGCGGCTCCTACGAGCAGTACTTC